This T cell receptor (beta chain) was retrieved from a study of blood T cells in healthy people across ages. Trimming removed 1 base from V and 0 bases from J; junction bases left unmatched: 5. Germline V gene data show CDR1 as LGHNA and CDR2 as YSLEER. The CDR3 is made up of 19 amino acids. This clonotype has a handful of counts. Combining a sample-barcoded 5' primer with a J-beta primer mix, a second PCR ran for about 7 to 11 cycles. TCRdb reprocessed the 5' RACE reads via MiXCR and lists one record per CDR3 protein. The table lists approximately 880,000 distinct CDR3 sequences, about 44% of them singletons.

Input material: blood. This rearrangement joins TRBV4-3 to TRBJ2-6, with 11 nucleotides matching TRBD1. The TCR sequence derives from a man younger than 45 in good health. The DNA for the CDR3 is TGCGCCAGCAGCCAAGCCGTCGGGACAGGGGGCTCTGGGGCCAACGTCCTGACTTTC. Amino acid sequence: CASSQAVGTGGSGANVLTF.